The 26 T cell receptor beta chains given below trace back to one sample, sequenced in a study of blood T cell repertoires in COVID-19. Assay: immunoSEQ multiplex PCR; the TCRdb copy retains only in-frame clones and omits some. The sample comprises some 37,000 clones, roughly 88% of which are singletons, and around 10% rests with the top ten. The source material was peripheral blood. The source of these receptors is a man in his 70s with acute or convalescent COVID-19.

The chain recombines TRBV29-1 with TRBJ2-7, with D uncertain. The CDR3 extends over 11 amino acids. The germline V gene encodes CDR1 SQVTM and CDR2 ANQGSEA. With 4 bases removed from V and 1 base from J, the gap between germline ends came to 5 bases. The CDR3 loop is CSVATSYEQYF. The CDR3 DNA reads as TGCAGCGTTGCGACATCCTACGAGCAGTACTTC.

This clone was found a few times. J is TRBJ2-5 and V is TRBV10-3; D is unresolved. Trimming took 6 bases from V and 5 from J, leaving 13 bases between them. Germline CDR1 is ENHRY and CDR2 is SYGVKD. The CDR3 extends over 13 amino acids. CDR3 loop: CAIRVSLRETQYF. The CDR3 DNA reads TGTGCCATCAGGGTTAGTCTTCGGGAGACCCAGTACTTC.

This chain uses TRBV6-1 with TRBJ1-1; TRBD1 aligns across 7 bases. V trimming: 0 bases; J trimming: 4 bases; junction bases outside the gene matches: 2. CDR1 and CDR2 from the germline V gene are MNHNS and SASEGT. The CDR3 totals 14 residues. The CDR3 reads CASSEATGVTEAFF. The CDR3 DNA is TGTGCCAGCAGTGAAGCTACAGGGGTCACTGAAGCTTTCTTT.

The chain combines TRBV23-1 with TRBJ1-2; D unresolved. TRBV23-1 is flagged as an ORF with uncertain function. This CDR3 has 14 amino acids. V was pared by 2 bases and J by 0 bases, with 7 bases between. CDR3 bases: TGCGCCAGCAGTCAAGGAACAGCTAACTATGGCTACACCTTC. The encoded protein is CASSQGTANYGYTF.

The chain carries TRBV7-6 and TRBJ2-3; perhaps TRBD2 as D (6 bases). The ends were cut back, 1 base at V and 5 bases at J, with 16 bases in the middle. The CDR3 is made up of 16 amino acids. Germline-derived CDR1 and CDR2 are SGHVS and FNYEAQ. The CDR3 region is CASSLVFGGAIDTQYF. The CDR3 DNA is TGTGCCAGCAGCTTAGTATTCGGGGGAGCCATAGATACGCAGTATTTT.

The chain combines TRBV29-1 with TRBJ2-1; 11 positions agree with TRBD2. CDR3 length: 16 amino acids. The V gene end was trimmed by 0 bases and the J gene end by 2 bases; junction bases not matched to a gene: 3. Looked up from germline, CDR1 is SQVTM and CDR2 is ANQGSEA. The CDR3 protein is CSVEEATSGTYNEQFF. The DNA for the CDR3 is TGCAGCGTTGAAGAAGCGACTAGCGGGACCTACAATGAGCAGTTCTTC.

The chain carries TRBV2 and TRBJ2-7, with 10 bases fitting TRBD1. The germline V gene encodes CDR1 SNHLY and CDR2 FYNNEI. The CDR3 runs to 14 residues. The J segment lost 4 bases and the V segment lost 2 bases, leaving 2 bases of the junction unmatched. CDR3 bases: TGTGCCAGCAGTGAATCGGGACAGGGGTACGAGCAGTACTTC. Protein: CASSESGQGYEQYF.

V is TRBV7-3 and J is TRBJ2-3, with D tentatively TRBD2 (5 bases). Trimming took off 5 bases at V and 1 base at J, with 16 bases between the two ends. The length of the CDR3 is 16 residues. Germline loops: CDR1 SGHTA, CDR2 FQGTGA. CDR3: CASSQAVGSGTDTQYF. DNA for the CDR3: TGTGCCAGCAGCCAAGCAGTTGGTAGCGGCACAGATACGCAGTATTTT.

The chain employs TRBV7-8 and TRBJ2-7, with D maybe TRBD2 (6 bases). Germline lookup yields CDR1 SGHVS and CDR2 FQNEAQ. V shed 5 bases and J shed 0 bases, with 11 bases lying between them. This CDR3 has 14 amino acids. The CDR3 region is CASSPRDFSYEQYF. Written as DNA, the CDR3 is TGTGCCAGCAGCCCCCGGGACTTCTCCTACGAGCAGTACTTC. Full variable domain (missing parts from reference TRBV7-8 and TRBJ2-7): GAGVSQSPRYKVAKRGQDVALRCDPISGHVSLFWYQQALGQGPEFLTYFQNEAQLDKSGLPSDRFFAERPEGSVSTLKIQRTQQEDSAVYLCASSPRDFSYEQYFGPGTRLTVT.

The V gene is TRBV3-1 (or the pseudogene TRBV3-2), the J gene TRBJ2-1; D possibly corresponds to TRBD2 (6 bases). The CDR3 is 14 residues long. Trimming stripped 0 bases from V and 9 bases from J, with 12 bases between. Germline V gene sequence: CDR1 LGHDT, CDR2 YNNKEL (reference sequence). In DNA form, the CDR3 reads TGTGCCAGCAGCCAAGATGCGCGGGGCGGTGAGCAGTTCTTC. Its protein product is CASSQDARGGEQFF.

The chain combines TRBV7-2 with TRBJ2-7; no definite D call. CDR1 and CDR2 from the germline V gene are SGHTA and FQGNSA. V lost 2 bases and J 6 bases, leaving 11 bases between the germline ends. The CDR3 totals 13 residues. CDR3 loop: CASSLRQALEQYF. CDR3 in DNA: TGTGCCAGCAGCTTACGTCAGGCCCTCGAGCAGTACTTC. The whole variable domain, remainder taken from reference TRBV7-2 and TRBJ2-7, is GAGVSQSPSNKVTEKGKDVELRCDPISGHTALYWYRQSLGQGLEFLIYFQGNSAPDKSGLPSDRFSAERTGGSVSTLTIQRTQQEDSAVYLCASSLRQALEQYFGPGTRLTVT.

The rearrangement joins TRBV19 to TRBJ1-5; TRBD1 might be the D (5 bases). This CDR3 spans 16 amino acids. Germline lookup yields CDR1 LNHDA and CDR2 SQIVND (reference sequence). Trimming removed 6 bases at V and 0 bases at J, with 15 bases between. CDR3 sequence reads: CASSPRDFYSNQPQHF. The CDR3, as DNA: TGTGCCAGTAGCCCTCGGGACTTTTATAGCAATCAGCCCCAGCATTTT. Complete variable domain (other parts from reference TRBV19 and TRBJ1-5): DGGITQSPKYLFRKEGQNVTLSCEQNLNHDAMYWYRQDPGQGLRLIYYSQIVNDFQKGDIAEGYSVSREKKESFPLTVTSAQKNPTAFYLCASSPRDFYSNQPQHFGDGTRLSIL.

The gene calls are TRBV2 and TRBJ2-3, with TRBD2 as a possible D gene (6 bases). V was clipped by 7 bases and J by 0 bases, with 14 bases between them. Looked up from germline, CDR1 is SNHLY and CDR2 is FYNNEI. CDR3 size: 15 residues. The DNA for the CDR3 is TGTGCCAGCATGGCCCGTAGCGGAAGCACAGATACGCAGTATTTT. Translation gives CASMARSGSTDTQYF.

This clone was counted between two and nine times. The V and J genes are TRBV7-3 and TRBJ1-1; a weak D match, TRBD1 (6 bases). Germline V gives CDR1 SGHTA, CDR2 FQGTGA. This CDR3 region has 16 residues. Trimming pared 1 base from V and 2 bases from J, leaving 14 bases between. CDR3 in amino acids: CASSLNPSDRNTEAFF. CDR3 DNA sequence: TGTGCCAGCAGCTTAAATCCCTCGGACAGAAACACTGAAGCTTTCTTT.

CDR3 coding DNA: TGTGCCAGCGCCACTACAGGGTATAGCGTTGGCTACACCTTC. This sequence encodes CASATTGYSVGYTF. The gene calls are TRBV4-2 and TRBJ1-2; the D gene is possibly TRBD1 (6 bases). The ends were cut back, 8 bases at V and 7 bases at J, with 20 bases in the middle. CDR1 is LGHNA, CDR2 YNFKEQ, per germline. The CDR3 extends over 14 amino acids.

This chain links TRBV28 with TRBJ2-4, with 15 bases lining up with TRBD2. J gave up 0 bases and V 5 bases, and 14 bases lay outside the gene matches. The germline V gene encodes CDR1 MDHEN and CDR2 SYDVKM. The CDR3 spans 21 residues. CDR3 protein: CASSQLLGLAGGTIAKNIQYF. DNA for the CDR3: TGTGCCAGCAGTCAGCTCCTGGGACTAGCGGGAGGAACCATAGCCAAAAACATTCAGTACTTC. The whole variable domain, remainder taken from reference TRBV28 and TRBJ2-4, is DVKVTQSSRYLVKRTGEKVFLECVQDMDHENMFWYRQDPGLGLRLIYFSYDVKMKEKGDIPEGYSVSREKKERFSLILESASTNQTSMYLCASSQLLGLAGGTIAKNIQYFGAGTRLSVL.

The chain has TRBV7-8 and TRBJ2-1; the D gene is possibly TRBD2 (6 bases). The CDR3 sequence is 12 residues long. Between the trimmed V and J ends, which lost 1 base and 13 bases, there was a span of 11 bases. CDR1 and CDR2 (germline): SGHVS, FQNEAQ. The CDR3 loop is CASSLVGTAQFF. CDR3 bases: TGTGCCAGCAGCTTAGTTGGGACTGCACAGTTCTTC. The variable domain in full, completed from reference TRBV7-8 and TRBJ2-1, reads GAGVSQSPRYKVAKRGQDVALRCDPISGHVSLFWYQQALGQGPEFLTYFQNEAQLDKSGLPSDRFFAERPEGSVSTLKIQRTQQEDSAVYLCASSLVGTAQFFGPGTRLTVL.

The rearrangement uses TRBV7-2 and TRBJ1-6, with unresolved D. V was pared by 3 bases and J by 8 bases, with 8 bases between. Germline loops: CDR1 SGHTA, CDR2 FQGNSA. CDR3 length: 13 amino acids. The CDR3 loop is CASSFEGDSPLHF. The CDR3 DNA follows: TGTGCCAGCAGCTTCGAGGGAGATTCACCCCTCCACTTT.

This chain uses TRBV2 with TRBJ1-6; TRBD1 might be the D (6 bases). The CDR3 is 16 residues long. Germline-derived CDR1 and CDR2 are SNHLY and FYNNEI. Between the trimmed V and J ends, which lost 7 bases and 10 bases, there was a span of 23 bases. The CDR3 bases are TGTGCCAGCAAGCCCTCGGGTGGTGGGCAGGGGTCACCCCTCCACTTT. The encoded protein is CASKPSGGGQGSPLHF.

The CDR3 coding sequence is TGTGCCACCAGCAGAACGGTGGGGACAGATAGCAATCAGCCCCAGCATTTT. Amino acids: CATSRTVGTDSNQPQHF. The chain uses TRBV15 and TRBJ1-5, with 7 bases matching TRBD1. CDR1 is LNHNV, CDR2 YYDKDF, per germline (reference sequence). With 2 bases clipped from V and 0 bases from J, the junction kept 7 bases outside the gene matches. This CDR3 is built from 17 residues.

CDR3 in amino acids: CASSLVSGTDYNEQFF. In DNA, the CDR3 is TGCGCCAGCAGCTTGGTTTCAGGGACAGATTACAATGAGCAGTTCTTC. V and J are TRBV5-1 and TRBJ2-1, with 7 bases aligning to TRBD1. There are 16 residues in the CDR3. The V gene end was trimmed by 0 bases and the J gene end by 4 bases; junction bases not matched to a gene: 7. Germline V gene lookup returns CDR1 SGHRS and CDR2 YFSETQ.

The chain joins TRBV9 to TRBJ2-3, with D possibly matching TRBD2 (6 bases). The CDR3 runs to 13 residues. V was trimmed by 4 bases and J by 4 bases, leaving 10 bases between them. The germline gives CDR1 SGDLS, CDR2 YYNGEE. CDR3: CASSSPGADTQYF. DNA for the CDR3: TGTGCCAGCAGCTCCCCGGGAGCAGATACGCAGTATTTT.

The CDR3 nucleotides are TGCAGCGTTGTGAGCGGGAGGGCCCTCGGCGGGGAGCTGTTTTTT. Its protein is CSVVSGRALGGELFF. The V gene is TRBV29-1, the J gene TRBJ2-2, with 10 bases that match TRBD2. J gave up 7 bases and V 4 bases, and 9 bases lay outside the gene matches. The V gene's germline CDR1 is SQVTM and CDR2 ANQGSEA. This CDR3 region has 15 residues.

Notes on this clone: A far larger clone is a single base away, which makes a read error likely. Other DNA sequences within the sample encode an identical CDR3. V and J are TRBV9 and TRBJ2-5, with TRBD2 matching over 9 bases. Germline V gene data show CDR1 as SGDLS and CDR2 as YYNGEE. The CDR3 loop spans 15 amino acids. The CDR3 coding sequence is TGCCCCCCCAGCGGCGGGGGGGGGCCCCAAGAGACCCAGTACTTC. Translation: CPPSGGGGPQETQYF.

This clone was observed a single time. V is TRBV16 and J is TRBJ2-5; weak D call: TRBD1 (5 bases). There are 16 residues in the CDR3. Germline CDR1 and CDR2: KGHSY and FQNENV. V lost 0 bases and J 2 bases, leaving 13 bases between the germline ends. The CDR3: CASSQSIGAYQETQYF. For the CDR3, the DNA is TGTGCCAGCAGCCAATCGATTGGGGCCTATCAAGAGACCCAGTACTTC.

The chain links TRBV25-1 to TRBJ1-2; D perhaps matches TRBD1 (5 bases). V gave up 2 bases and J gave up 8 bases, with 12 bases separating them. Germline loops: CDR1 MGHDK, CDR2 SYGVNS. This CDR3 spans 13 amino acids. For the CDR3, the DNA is TGTGCCAGCAGTGAACCCGTTTCAGGGGGCTACACCTTC. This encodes CASSEPVSGGYTF.